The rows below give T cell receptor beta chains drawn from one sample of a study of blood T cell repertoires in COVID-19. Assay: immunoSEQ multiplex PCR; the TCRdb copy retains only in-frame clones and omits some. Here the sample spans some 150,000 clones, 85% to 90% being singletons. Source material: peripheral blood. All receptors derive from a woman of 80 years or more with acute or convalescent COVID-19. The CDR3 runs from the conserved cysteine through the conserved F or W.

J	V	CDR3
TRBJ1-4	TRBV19	CASSIIQGTNEKLFF
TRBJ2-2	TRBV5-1	CASSTEDTGELFF
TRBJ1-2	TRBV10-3	CAITPNWTGGIYGYTF
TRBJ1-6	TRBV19	CASSISPGQNSPLHF
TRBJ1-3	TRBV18	CASSLQTGSSGNTIYF
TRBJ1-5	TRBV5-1	CASSEGPNQPQHF
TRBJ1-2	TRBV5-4	CASSLDSYGYTF
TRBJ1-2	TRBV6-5	CASHGTGAYYGYTF
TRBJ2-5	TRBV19	CASSETGFGETQYF
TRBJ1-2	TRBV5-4	CASSLGGQNYGYTF
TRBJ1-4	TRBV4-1	CASSQPPGRTNEKLFF
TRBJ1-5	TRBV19	CASSAELTGNNQPQHF
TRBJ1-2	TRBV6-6	CASSSTGVFYGYTF
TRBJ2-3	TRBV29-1	CSVEGLTDTQYF
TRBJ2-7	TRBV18	CASSPRGPGVSEQYF
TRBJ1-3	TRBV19	CSGGNTIYF
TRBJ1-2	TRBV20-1	CSAGGGGGYTF
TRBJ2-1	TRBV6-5	CASSYRTAYSYNEQFF
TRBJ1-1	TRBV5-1	CASSWGQGASEAFF
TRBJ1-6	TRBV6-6	CASSPAGTGAYNSPLHF